The 9 T cell receptor beta chains presented below share a single source sample, sequenced in a study of T-cell memory formation after mild COVID-19. TCRdb independently ran MiXCR on the 5' RACE reads; one entry per CDR3 protein. Found here are 210,000 or so distinct CDR3 sequences, around 25% of them singletons; the top ten hold 10% to 12%. Sequences were obtained from PBMCs or a T cell subset sorted from them (not recorded which). These receptors were collected from an adult woman who had mild COVID-19 (a few samples of this study predate the infection). Cell type and time point are not known.

The gene calls are TRBV20-1 and TRBJ1-1; no definite D call. Trimming left V 3 bases short and J 8 bases short, with 7 bases between. This CDR3 has 10 residues. The germline gives CDR1 DFQATT, CDR2 SNEGSKA (reference sequence). This chain's CDR3 is CSASFAEAFF. DNA of the CDR3: TGCAGTGCTAGTTTCGCGGAAGCTTTCTTT.

This clonotype has more than one count but fewer than ten. V usage is TRBV25-1 and J usage is TRBJ1-1, with a possible D match to TRBD1 (6 bases). This CDR3 spans 15 amino acids. Per germline, CDR1 MGHDK and CDR2 SYGVNS. Trimming shortened V by 2 bases and J by 0 bases, and 10 bases separated the two germline ends. In DNA, the CDR3 is TGTGCCAGCAGTGAACCTGGGGGCATGAACACTGAAGCTTTCTTT. It encodes CASSEPGGMNTEAFF.

The V call is TRBV3-1, the J call TRBJ2-5; D unclear. The length of the CDR3 is 13 residues. Germline CDR1 is LGHDT and CDR2 is YNNKEL (reference sequence). The V and J ends lost 7 bases and 0 bases respectively, with 9 bases between them. CDR3 residues: CASNLRYQETQYF. In DNA form, the CDR3 reads TGTGCCAGCAACCTGCGGTACCAAGAGACCCAGTACTTC.

The rearrangement links TRBV6-5 to TRBJ2-5; D uncertain. V was clipped by 5 bases and J by 5 bases, with 9 bases between them. This CDR3 is 12 amino acids long. The germline V gene encodes CDR1 MNHEY and CDR2 SVGAGI. The CDR3 is CASSAGVETQYF. CDR3 in DNA: TGTGCCAGCAGTGCCGGTGTGGAGACCCAGTACTTC.

This clonotype appeared a few times. J is TRBJ2-2 and V is TRBV4-2; D gene unclear. Germline V gene lookup returns CDR1 LGHNA and CDR2 YNFKEQ. The V end lost 0 bases, the J end lost 4 bases, and 9 bases lay between the germline ends. CDR3 size: 15 residues. The CDR3 DNA is TGTGCCAGCAGCCAAGATTGGATTCCCACCGGGGAGCTGTTTTTT. This sequence encodes CASSQDWIPTGELFF.

This clonotype was counted a few times. This sequence joins TRBV12-3 or TRBV12-4 and TRBJ2-5; possibly TRBD1 or TRBD2 for D (5 bases each). The CDR3 covers 17 residues. Trimming pared 6 bases from V and 0 bases from J, leaving 20 bases between. The CDR3 nucleotides are TGTGCCAGCAGCCGCTCGTCCCTGGGGGAGTACCAAGAGACCCAGTACTTC. This sequence encodes CASSRSSLGEYQETQYF.

The V call is TRBV20-1, the J call TRBJ2-4; no clear D. Per germline, CDR1 DFQATT and CDR2 SNEGSKA (reference sequence). This CDR3 is built from 14 residues. V lost 6 bases to trimming and J lost 2 bases, with 14 bases between them. The CDR3 DNA is TGCAGTGCAACCAGAGTTGGTCCCAAAAACATTCAGTACTTC. It specifies CSATRVGPKNIQYF.

This rearrangement joins TRBV9 to TRBJ2-3; D remains ambiguous. V lost 2 bases and J 2 bases, leaving 3 bases between the germline ends. The CDR3 contains 12 residues. Germline V gene lookup returns CDR1 SGDLS and CDR2 YYNGEE. The CDR3 here is CASSVATDTQYF. Here the CDR3 DNA reads TGTGCCAGCAGCGTGGCCACAGATACGCAGTATTTT.

This clonotype has only a few counts. V usage is TRBV5-1 and J usage is TRBJ1-1, with D unresolved. The CDR3 covers 14 residues. Germline assignment: CDR1 SGHRS and CDR2 YFSETQ. Deletions cut 4 bases from V and 7 bases from J, with 17 bases between. The CDR3 loop reads CASSPAGDPFEAFF. The CDR3 DNA follows: TGCGCCAGCAGCCCGGCGGGTGACCCTTTTGAAGCTTTCTTT.